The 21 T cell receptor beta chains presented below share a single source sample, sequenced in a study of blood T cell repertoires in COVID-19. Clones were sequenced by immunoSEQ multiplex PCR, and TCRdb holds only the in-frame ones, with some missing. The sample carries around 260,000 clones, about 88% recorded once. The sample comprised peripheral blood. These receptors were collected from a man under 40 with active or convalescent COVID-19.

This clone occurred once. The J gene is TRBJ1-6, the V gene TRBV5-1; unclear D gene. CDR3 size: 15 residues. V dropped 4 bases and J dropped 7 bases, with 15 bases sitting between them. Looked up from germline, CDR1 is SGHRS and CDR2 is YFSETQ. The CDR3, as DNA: TGCGCCAGCAGCCGAGGGAGACCGGGGAATTCACCCCTCCACTTT. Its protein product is CASSRGRPGNSPLHF.

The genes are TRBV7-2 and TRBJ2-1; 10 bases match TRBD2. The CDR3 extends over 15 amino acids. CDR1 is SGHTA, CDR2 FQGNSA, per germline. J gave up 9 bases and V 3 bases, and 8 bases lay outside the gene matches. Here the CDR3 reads CASSFTSGALFEQFF. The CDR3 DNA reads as TGTGCCAGCAGCTTTACTAGCGGGGCGTTATTTGAGCAGTTCTTC.

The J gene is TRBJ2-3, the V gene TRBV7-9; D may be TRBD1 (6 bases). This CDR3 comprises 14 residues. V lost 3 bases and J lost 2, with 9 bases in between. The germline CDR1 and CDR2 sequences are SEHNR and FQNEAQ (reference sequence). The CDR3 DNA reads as TGTGCCAGCAGCTTCCGGGACACCACAGATACGCAGTATTTT. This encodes CASSFRDTTDTQYF. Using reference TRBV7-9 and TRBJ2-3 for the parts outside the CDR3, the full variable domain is DTGVSQNPRHKITKRGQNVTFRCDPISEHNRLYWYRQTLGQGPEFLTYFQNEAQLEKSRLLSDRFSAERPKGSFSTLEIQRTEQGDSAMYLCASSFRDTTDTQYFGPGTRLTVL.

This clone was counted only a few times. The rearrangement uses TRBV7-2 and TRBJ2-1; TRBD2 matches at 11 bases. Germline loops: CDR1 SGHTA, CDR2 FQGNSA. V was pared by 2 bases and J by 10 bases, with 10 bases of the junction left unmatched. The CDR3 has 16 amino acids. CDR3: CASSLFLAGGRTEQFF. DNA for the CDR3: TGTGCCAGCAGCTTATTCCTAGCGGGGGGCCGTACGGAGCAGTTCTTC. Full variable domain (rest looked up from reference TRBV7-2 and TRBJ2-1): GAGVSQSPSNKVTEKGKDVELRCDPISGHTALYWYRQSLGQGLEFLIYFQGNSAPDKSGLPSDRFSAERTGGSVSTLTIQRTQQEDSAVYLCASSLFLAGGRTEQFFGPGTRLTVL.

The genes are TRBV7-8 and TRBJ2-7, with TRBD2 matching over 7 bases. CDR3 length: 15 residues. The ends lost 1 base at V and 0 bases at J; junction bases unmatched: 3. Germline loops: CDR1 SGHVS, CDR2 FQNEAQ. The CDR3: CASSLEAGSSYEQYF. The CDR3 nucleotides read TGTGCCAGCAGCTTAGAAGCGGGGAGCTCCTACGAGCAGTACTTC.

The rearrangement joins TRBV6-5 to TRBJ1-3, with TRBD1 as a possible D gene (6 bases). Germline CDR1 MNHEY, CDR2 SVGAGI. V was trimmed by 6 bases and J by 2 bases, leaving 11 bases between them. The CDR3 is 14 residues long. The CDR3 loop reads CASSKTGTGNTIYF. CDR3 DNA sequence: TGTGCCAGCAGCAAAACAGGGACTGGAAACACCATATATTTT.

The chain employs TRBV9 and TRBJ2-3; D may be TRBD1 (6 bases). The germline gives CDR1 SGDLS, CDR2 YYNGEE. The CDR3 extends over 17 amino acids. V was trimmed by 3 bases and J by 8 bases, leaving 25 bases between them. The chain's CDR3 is CASSGPIGGGALVTQYF. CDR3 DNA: TGTGCCAGCAGCGGTCCTATCGGTGGGGGCGCATTGGTTACGCAGTATTTT.

The CDR3 region has the DNA TGTGCCAGCAGCGTAGCCCCGCCAGGTAGCAATCAGCCCCAGCATTTT. Its protein is CASSVAPPGSNQPQHF. The V gene is TRBV9, the J gene TRBJ1-5, with unresolved D. V lost 0 bases and J 0 bases, leaving 10 bases between the germline ends. Germline CDR1 and CDR2: SGDLS and YYNGEE. This CDR3 is 16 amino acids long.

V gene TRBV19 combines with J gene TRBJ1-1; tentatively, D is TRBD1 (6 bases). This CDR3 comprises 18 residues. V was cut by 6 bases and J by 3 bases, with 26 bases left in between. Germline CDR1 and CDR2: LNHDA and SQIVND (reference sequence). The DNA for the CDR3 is TGTGCCAGTAGAACGATTCCGGGGACATCAACGGTGTACACTGAAGCTTTCTTT. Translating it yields CASRTIPGTSTVYTEAFF.

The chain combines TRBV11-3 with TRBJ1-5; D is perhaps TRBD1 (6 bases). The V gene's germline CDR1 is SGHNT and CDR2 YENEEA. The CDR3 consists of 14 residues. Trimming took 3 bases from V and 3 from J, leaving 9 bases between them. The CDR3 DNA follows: TGTGCCAGCAGCTTGAGACAGGACAATCAGCCCCAGCATTTT. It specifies CASSLRQDNQPQHF.

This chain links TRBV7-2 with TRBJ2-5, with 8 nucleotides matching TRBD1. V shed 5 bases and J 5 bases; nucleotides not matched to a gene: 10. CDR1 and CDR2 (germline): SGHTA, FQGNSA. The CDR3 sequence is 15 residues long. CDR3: CASSPDRVVWETQYF. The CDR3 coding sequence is TGTGCCAGCAGCCCGGACAGGGTGGTGTGGGAGACCCAGTACTTC.

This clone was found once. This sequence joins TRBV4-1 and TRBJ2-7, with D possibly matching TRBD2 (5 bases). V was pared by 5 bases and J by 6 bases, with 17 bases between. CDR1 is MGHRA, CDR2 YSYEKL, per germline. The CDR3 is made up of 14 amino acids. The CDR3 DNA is TGCGCCAGCAGCGGAGCGGATGGTCTTGGCGAGCAGTACTTC. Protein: CASSGADGLGEQYF.

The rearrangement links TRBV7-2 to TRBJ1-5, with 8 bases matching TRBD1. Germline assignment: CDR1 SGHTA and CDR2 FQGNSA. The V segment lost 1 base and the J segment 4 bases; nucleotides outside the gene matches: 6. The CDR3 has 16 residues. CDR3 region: CASSLVVTGGNQPQHF. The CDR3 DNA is TGTGCCAGCAGCTTAGTGGTAACAGGGGGGAATCAGCCCCAGCATTTT.

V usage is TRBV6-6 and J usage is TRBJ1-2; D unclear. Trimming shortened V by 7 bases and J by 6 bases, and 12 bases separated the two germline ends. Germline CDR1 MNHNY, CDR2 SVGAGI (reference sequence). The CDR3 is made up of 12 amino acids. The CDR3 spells CASTERRDGYTF. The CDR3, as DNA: TGTGCCAGCACCGAGAGACGGGATGGCTACACCTTC.

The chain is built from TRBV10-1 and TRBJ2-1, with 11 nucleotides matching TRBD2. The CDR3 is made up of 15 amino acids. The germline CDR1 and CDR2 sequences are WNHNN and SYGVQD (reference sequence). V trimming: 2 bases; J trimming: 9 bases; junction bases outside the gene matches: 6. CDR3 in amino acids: CASSENSGGAVEQFF. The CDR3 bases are TGCGCCAGCAGTGAGAATAGCGGGGGGGCCGTTGAGCAGTTCTTC.

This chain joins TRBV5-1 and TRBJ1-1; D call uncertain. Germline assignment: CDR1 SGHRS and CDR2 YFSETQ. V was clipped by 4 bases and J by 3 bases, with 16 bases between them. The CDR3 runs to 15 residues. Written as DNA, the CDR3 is TGCGCCAGCAGCACCCTAACGGGTGGTGACACTGAAGCTTTCTTT. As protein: CASSTLTGGDTEAFF.

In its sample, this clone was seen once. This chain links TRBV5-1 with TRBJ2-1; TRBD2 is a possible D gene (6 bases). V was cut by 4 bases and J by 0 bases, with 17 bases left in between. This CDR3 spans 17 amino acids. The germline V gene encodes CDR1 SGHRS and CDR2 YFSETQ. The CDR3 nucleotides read TGCGCCAGCAGCCAAACCGGGACTGTCAGCTCCTACAATGAGCAGTTCTTC. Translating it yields CASSQTGTVSSYNEQFF.

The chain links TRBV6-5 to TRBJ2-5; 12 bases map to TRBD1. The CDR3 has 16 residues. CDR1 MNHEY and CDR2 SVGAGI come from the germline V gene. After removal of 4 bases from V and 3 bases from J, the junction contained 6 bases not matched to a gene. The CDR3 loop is CASSFGTGGGKETQYF. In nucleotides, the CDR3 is TGTGCCAGCAGTTTCGGGACAGGGGGCGGGAAAGAGACCCAGTACTTC.

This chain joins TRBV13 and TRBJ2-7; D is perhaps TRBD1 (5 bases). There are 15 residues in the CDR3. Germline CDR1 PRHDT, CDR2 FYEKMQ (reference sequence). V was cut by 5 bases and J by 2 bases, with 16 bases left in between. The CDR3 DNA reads TGTGCCAGCAGCCCGGGTTTTGGGGCCGCCTACGAGCAGTACTTC. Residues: CASSPGFGAAYEQYF.

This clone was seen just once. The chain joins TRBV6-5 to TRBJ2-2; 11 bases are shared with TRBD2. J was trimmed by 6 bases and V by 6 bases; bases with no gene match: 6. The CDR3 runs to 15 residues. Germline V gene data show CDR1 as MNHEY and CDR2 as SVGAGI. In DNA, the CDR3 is TGTGCCAGCAGGACCGGACTAGCGGGTTCCGGGGAGCTGTTTTTT. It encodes CASRTGLAGSGELFF.

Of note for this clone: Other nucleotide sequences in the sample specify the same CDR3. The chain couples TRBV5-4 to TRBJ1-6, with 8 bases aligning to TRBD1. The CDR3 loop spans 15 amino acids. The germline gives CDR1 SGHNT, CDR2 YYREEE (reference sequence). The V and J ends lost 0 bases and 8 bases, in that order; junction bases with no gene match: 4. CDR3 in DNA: TGTGCCAGCAGCTTGGCCGGACAGGGCTATTCACCCCTCCACTTT. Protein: CASSLAGQGYSPLHF.